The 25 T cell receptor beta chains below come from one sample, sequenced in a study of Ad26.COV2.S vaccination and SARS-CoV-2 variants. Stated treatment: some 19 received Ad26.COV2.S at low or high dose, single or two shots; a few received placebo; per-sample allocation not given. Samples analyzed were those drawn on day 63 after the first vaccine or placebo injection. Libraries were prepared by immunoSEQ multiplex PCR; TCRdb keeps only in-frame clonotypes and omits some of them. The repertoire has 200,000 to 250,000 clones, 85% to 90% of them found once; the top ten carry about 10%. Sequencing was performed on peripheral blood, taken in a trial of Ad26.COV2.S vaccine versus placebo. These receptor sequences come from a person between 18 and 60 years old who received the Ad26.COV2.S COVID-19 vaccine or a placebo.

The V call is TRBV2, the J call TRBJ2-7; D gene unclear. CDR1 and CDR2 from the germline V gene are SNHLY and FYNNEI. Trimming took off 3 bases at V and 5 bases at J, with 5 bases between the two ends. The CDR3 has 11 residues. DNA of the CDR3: TGTGCCAGCAGTGATAGGAACGAGCAGTACTTC. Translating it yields CASSDRNEQYF.

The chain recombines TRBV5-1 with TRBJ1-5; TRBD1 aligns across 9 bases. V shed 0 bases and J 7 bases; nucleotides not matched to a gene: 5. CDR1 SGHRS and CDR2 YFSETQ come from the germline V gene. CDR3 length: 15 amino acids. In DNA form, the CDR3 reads TGCGCCAGCAGCTTGGGGACAGGGGTACAACAGCCCCAGCATTTT. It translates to CASSLGTGVQQPQHF.

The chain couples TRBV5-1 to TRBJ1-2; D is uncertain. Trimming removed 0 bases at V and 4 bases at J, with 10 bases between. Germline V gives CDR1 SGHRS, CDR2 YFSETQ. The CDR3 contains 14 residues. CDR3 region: CASSLEAPLYGYTF. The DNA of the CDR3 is TGCGCCAGCAGCTTGGAGGCGCCTCTCTATGGCTACACCTTC.

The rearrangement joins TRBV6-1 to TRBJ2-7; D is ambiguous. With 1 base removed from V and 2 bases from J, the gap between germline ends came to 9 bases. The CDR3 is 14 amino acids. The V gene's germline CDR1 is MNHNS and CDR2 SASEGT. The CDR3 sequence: CASSEEGGPYEQYF. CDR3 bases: TGTGCCAGCAGTGAAGAGGGCGGACCCTACGAGCAGTACTTC.

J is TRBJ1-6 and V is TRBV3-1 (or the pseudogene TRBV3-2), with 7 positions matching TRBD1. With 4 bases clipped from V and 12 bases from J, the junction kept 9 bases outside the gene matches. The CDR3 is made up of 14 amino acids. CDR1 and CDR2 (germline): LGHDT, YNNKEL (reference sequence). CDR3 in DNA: TGTGCCAGCAGCCCCAACCGACAGGGTGGACCCCTCCACTTT. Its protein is CASSPNRQGGPLHF.

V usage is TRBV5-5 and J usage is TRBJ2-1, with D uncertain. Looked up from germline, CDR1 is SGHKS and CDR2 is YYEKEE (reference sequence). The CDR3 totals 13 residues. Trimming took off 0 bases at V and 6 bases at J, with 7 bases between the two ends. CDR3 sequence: CASSLADGNEQFF. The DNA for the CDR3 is TGTGCCAGCAGCTTGGCGGATGGCAATGAGCAGTTCTTC.

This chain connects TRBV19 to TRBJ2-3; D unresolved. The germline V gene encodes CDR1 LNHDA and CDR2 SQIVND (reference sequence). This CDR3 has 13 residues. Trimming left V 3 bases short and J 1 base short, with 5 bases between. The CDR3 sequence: CASSMGGTDTQYF. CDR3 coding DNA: TGTGCCAGTAGTATGGGCGGCACAGATACGCAGTATTTT.

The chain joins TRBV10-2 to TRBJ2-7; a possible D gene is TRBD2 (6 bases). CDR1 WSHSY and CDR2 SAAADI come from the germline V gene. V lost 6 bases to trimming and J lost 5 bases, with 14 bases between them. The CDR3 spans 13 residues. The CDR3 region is CASRAGRGNEQYF. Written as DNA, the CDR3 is TGCGCCAGCAGGGCGGGGCGCGGGAACGAGCAGTACTTC.

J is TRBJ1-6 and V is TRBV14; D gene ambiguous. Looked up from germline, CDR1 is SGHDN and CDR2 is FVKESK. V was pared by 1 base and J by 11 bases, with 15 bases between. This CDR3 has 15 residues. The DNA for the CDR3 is TGTGCCAGCAGCCAAGGTCAAAATAACCGGACACCCCTCCACTTT. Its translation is CASSQGQNNRTPLHF.

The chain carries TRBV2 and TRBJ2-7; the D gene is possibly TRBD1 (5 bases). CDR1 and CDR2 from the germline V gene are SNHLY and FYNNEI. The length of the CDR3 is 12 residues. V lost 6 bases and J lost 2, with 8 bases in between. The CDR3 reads CASRAQAYEQYF. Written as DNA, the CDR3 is TGTGCCAGCAGGGCACAGGCCTACGAGCAGTACTTC.

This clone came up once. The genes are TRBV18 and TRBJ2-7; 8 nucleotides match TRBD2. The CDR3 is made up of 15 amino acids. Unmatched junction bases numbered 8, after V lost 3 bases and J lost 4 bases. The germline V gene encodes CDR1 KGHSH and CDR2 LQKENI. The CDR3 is CASSPGAGVVYEQYF. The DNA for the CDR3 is TGTGCCAGCTCACCCGGAGCGGGAGTGGTGTACGAGCAGTACTTC.

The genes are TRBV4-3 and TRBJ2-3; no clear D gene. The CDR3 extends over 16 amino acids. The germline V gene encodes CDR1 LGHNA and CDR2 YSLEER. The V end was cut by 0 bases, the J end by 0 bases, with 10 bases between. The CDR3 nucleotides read TGCGCCAGCAGCCAAGATCGGCTAGGGAGCACAGATACGCAGTATTTT. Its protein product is CASSQDRLGSTDTQYF.

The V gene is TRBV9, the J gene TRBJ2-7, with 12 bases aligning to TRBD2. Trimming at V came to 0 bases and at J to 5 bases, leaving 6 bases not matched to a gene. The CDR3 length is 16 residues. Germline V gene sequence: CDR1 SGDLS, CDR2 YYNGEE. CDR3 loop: CASSVDLAGGYNEQYF. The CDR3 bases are TGTGCCAGCAGCGTAGACCTAGCGGGAGGGTACAACGAGCAGTACTTC.

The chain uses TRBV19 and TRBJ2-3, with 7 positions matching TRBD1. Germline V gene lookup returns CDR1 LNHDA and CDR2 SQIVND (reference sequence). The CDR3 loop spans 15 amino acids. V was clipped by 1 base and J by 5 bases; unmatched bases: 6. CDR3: CASSIAGRGKDTQYF. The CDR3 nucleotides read TGTGCCAGTAGTATAGCAGGCAGGGGGAAAGATACGCAGTATTTT. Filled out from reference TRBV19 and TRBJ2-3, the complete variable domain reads DGGITQSPKYLFRKEGQNVTLSCEQNLNHDAMYWYRQDPGQGLRLIYYSQIVNDFQKGDIAEGYSVSREKKESFPLTVTSAQKNPTAFYLCASSIAGRGKDTQYFGPGTRLTVL.

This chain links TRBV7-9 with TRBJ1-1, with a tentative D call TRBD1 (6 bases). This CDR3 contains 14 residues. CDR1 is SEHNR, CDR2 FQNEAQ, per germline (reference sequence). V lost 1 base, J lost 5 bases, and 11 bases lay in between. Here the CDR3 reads CASSLGGQRTEAFF. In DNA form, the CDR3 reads TGTGCCAGCAGCTTAGGCGGACAGAGGACTGAAGCTTTCTTT. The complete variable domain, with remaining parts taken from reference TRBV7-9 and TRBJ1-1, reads DTGVSQNPRHKITKRGQNVTFRCDPISEHNRLYWYRQTLGQGPEFLTYFQNEAQLEKSRLLSDRFSAERPKGSFSTLEIQRTEQGDSAMYLCASSLGGQRTEAFFGQGTRLTVV.

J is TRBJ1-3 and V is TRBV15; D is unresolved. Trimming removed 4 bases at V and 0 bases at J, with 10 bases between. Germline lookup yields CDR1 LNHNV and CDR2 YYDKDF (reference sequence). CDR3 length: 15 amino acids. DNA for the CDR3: TGTGCCACCAGCACCCTATCTACCTCTGGAAACACCATATATTTT. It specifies CATSTLSTSGNTIYF. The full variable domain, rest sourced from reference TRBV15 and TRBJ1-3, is DAMVIQNPRYQVTQFGKPVTLSCSQTLNHNVMYWYQQKSSQAPKLLFHYYDKDFNNEADTPDNFQSRRPNTSFCFLDIRSPGLGDTAMYLCATSTLSTSGNTIYFGEGSWLTVV.

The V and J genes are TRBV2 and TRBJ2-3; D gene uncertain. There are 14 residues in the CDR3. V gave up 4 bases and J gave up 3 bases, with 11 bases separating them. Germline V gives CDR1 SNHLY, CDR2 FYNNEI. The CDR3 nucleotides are TGTGCCAGCAGTGTCCGCCTCTCTACAGATACGCAGTATTTT. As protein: CASSVRLSTDTQYF.

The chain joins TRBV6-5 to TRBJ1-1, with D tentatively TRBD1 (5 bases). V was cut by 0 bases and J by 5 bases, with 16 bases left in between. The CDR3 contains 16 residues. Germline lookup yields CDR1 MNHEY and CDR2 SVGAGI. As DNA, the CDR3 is TGTGCCAGCAGTTACTCGGGGACTCCGACCGGGACTGAAGCTTTCTTT. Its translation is CASSYSGTPTGTEAFF.

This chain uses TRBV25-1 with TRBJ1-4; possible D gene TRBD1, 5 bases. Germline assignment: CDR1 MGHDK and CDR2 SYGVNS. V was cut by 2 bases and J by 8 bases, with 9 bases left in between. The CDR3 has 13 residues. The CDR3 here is CASSEGGREKLFF. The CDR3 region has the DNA TGTGCCAGCAGTGAAGGGGGGAGAGAAAAACTGTTTTTT.

DNA for the CDR3: TGTGCCAGCCAGGGGGGTTACAATGAGCAGTTCTTC. Translating it yields CASQGGYNEQFF. V and J are TRBV6-5 and TRBJ2-1; tentative D call: TRBD1 (7 bases). Per germline, CDR1 MNHEY and CDR2 SVGAGI. Trimming stripped 8 bases from V and 4 bases from J, with 9 bases between. This CDR3 is 12 amino acids long.

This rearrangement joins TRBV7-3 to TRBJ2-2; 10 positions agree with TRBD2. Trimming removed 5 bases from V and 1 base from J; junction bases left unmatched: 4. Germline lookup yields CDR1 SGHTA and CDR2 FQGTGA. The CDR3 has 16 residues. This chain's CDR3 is CASSPRLAGNTGELFF. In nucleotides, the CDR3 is TGTGCCAGCAGCCCCCGACTAGCGGGGAACACCGGGGAGCTGTTTTTT.

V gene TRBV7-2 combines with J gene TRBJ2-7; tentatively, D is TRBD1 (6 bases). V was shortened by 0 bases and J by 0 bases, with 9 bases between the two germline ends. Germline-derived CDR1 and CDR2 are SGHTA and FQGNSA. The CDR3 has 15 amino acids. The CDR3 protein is CASSLAGQYSYEQYF. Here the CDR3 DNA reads TGTGCCAGCAGCTTAGCCGGACAGTACTCCTACGAGCAGTACTTC.

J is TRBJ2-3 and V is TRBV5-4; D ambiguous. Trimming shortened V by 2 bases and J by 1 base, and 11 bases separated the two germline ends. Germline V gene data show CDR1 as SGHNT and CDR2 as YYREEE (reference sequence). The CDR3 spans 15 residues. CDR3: CASSFGVWGTDTQYF. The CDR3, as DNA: TGTGCCAGCAGCTTCGGTGTGTGGGGCACAGATACGCAGTATTTT. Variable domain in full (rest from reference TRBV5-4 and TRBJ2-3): ETGVTQSPTHLIKTRGQQVTLRCSSQSGHNTVSWYQQALGQGPQFIFQYYREEENGRGNFPPRFSGLQFPNYSSELNVNALELDDSALYLCASSFGVWGTDTQYFGPGTRLTVL.

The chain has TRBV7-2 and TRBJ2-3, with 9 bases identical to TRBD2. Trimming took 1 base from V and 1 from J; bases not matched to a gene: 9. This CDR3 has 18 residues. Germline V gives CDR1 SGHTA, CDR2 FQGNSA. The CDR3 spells CASSLDTSGWRGTDTQYF. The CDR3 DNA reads TGTGCCAGCAGCTTAGATACTAGCGGGTGGCGGGGCACAGATACGCAGTATTTT.

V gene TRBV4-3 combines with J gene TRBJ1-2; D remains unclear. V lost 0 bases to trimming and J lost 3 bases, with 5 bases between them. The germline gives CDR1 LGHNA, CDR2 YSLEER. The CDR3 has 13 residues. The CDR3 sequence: CASSQDGYYGYTF. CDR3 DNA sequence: TGCGCCAGCAGCCAAGATGGATACTATGGCTACACCTTC.